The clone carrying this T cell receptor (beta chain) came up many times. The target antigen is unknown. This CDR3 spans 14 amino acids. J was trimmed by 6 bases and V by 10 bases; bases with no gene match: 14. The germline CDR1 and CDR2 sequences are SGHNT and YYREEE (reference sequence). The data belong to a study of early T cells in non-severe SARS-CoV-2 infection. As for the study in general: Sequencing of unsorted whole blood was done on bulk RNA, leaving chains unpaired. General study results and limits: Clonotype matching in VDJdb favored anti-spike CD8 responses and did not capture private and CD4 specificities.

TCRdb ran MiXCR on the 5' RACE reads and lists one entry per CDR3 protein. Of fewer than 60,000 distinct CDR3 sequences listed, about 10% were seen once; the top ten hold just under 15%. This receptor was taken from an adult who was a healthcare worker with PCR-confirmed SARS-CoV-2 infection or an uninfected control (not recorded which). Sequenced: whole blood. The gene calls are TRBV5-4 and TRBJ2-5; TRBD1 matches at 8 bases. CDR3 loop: CAARRTGGSKTQYF. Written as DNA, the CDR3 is TGTGCCGCACGTAGAACAGGGGGTTCGAAGACCCAGTACTTC.